This T cell receptor (beta chain) is drawn from a study of cytomegalovirus exposure and HLA in healthy donors. Findings and limits, study-wide: In an earlier analysis, in roughly 580 donors, most V segments appeared productive either ~90% or ~30% of the time.

Germline CDR1 reads SNHLY; CDR2 reads FYNNEI. The V end was cut by 1 base, the J end by 1 base, with 14 bases between. The CDR3 is 16 amino acids. PCR amplification relied on 60 Vbeta primers (plus 13 Jbeta primers). The data were produced by immunoSEQ multiplex PCR, yet TCRdb's version contains in-frame clones alone and is incomplete. The sample consists of 190,000 or so clones, about 80% of them appearing once. This clone was seen more than once but under ten times. Its antigen is unidentified. The clonotype was recovered from a boy aged 5-17 years in good health and CMV-seronegative. Material: PBMCs. The gene calls are TRBV2 and TRBJ2-7; D uncertain. DNA for the CDR3: TGTGCCAGCAGTGAAGACCCACTAAGAGGTTCCTACGAGCAGTACTTC. Amino acids: CASSEDPLRGSYEQYF.